The present T cell receptor (beta chain) was sequenced within a study of T-cell reconstitution after alpha-beta-depleted transplantation in children. Study-wide results and caveats: There were some patients whose high TCRbeta diversity at day 60 came from surviving recipient T cells and thymic progenitors. The main origin of T-cell counts and diversity one year after transplant was newly produced T cells. Approximately two months post-transplant, alpha-beta T cells reportedly originated from several hundred expanded graft clones.

Unique molecular identifiers featured in how the TCRbeta library was prepared. TCRdb called the PCR reads again in MiXCR, with one record for every CDR3 protein. There are almost 500,000 distinct CDR3 sequences in the sample; roughly a tenth occur only once, and just over 2% lies in the top ten. The CDR3 has 14 residues. V gave up 5 bases and J gave up 1 base; unmatched junction bases: 3. CDR1 is MNHEY and CDR2 is SMNVEV in the germline V gene (reference sequence). This clonotype was observed at least ten times. What it recognizes is unknown. The receptor was isolated from a child between 2 and 9 years old with inherited bone marrow failure, due to receive a stem cell transplant. The specimen comprised PBMCs, sampled before TCRalphabeta/CD19-depleted stem cell transplant. The rearrangement joins TRBV27 to TRBJ2-5, with TRBD2 matching 8 bases. As DNA, the CDR3 is TGTGCCAGCAGTCGCGGGGGGATCCAAGAGACCCAGTACTTC. Translation gives CASSRGGIQETQYF.